The 12 T cell receptor beta chains below all came from one sample that was sequenced in a study of T cell responses to AZD1222 COVID-19 vaccine. Clones were sequenced by immunoSEQ multiplex PCR, and TCRdb holds only the in-frame ones, with some missing. The table includes approximately 170,000 clones, approximately 95% detected once. This material consisted of peripheral blood, taken on day 0 of AZD1222 vaccination. All receptors come from an adult in good health.

The rearrangement uses TRBV7-6 and TRBJ1-2, with TRBD1 identical over 9 bases. J was trimmed by 8 bases and V by 0 bases; bases with no gene match: 4. There are 14 residues in the CDR3. Germline assignment: CDR1 SGHVS and CDR2 FNYEAQ. The DNA of the CDR3 is TGTGCCAGCAGCTTAGCGCGGACAGGGGAAGGCTACACCTTC. It specifies CASSLARTGEGYTF.

This clone was counted between two and nine times. The chain carries TRBV19 and TRBJ2-7, with D perhaps matching TRBD1 (6 bases). The CDR3 runs 12 residues. The V and J ends lost 10 bases and 7 bases respectively, with 17 bases between them. CDR1 and CDR2 from the germline V gene are LNHDA and SQIVND (reference sequence). The CDR3 here is CATSGQGIEQYF. DNA for the CDR3: TGTGCCACCTCGGGGCAGGGGATTGAGCAGTACTTC.

The chain uses TRBV5-6 and TRBJ1-1; 7 positions agree with TRBD1. V was clipped by 3 bases and J by 5 bases; unmatched bases: 10. Per the germline V gene, CDR1 is SGHDT and CDR2 is YYEEEE. This CDR3 contains 15 residues. The CDR3 bases are TGTGCCAGCAGCTCGACAGGGTCGCGAAGTACTGAAGCTTTCTTT. Amino acid sequence: CASSSTGSRSTEAFF.

The chain recombines TRBV25-1 with TRBJ2-6, with D possibly being TRBD1 (6 bases). From germline, CDR1 is MGHDK and CDR2 SYGVNS. The CDR3 has 16 residues. With 2 bases removed from V and 0 bases from J, the gap between germline ends came to 8 bases. Here the CDR3 reads CASSEPGVSGANVLTF. DNA of the CDR3: TGTGCCAGCAGTGAACCAGGGGTCTCTGGGGCCAACGTCCTGACTTTC.

The V and J genes are TRBV29-1 and TRBJ2-1; D is ambiguous. Trimming cost V 3 bases and J 0 bases, with 15 bases left between them. CDR3 size: 16 residues. Germline V gene data show CDR1 as SQVTM and CDR2 as ANQGSEA. Written as DNA, the CDR3 is TGCAGCGTTGAGGGCGACATTCCAAGCTCCTACAATGAGCAGTTCTTC. Translation: CSVEGDIPSSYNEQFF.

The gene calls are TRBV5-6 and TRBJ2-7; perhaps TRBD2 as D (5 bases). Deletions cut 4 bases from V and 3 bases from J, with 14 bases between. Germline loops: CDR1 SGHDT, CDR2 YYEEEE. The CDR3 consists of 14 residues. The CDR3: CASSTDSRGYEQYF. In nucleotides, the CDR3 is TGTGCCAGCAGCACTGATAGTCGGGGCTACGAGCAGTACTTC.

The chain combines TRBV24-1 with TRBJ1-2, with D perhaps matching TRBD1 (5 bases). Between the trimmed V and J ends, which lost 5 bases and 8 bases, there was a span of 14 bases. The germline CDR1 and CDR2 sequences are KGHDR and SFDVKD. The CDR3 loop spans 13 amino acids. DNA of the CDR3: TGTGCCACCAGTGCCTCTACCGGGGACGGCTACACCTTC. Encoded protein: CATSASTGDGYTF.

This clone was detected once. The chain recombines TRBV11-2 with TRBJ2-4; the match to TRBD1 covers 9 bases. CDR3 length equals 15 residues. The V gene's germline CDR1 is SGHAT and CDR2 FQNNGV. Unmatched junction bases numbered 5, after V lost 1 base and J lost 7 bases. This CDR3 reads CASSLVGQGMNIQYF. CDR3 sequence (DNA): TGTGCCAGCAGCTTAGTAGGACAGGGGATGAACATTCAGTACTTC.

As DNA, the CDR3 is TGTGCCAGCAGTGAAGTTCACAGGGTTAACACTGAAGCTTTCTTT. It is translated as CASSEVHRVNTEAFF. The chain recombines TRBV6-1 with TRBJ1-1, with D perhaps matching TRBD1 (6 bases). V lost 1 base, J lost 2 bases, and 11 bases lay in between. The CDR3 is 15 residues long. Germline V gene sequence: CDR1 MNHNS, CDR2 SASEGT.

The chain joins TRBV19 to TRBJ2-1; 15 bases agree with TRBD2. Looked up from germline, CDR1 is LNHDA and CDR2 is SQIVND (reference sequence). The CDR3 consists of 16 residues. Trimming removed 4 bases from V and 7 bases from J; junction bases left unmatched: 5. Here the CDR3 reads CASSKGLAGGGNEQFF. For the CDR3, the DNA is TGTGCCAGTAGTAAGGGACTAGCGGGAGGTGGGAATGAGCAGTTCTTC.

As DNA, the CDR3 is TGTGCCACCAGCAGGAAAGAGCCGTACTCTGGAAACACCATATATTTT. Amino acid sequence: CATSRKEPYSGNTIYF. This chain links TRBV15 with TRBJ1-3; D not certain. The CDR3 spans 16 residues. Germline CDR1 and CDR2: LNHNV and YYDKDF (reference sequence). V was shortened by 3 bases and J by 0 bases, with 12 bases between the two germline ends.

The V call is TRBV5-1, the J call TRBJ2-5; no definite D call. Per the germline V gene, CDR1 is SGHRS and CDR2 is YFSETQ. With 0 bases removed from V and 7 bases from J, the gap between germline ends came to 19 bases. This CDR3 is 16 amino acids long. This CDR3 is CASSLAVLDARGTQYF. For the CDR3, the DNA is TGCGCCAGCAGCTTGGCCGTCCTGGACGCAAGAGGGACCCAGTACTTC.